The 5 T cell receptor beta chains below all came from one sample that was sequenced in a study of T cell responses to AZD1222 COVID-19 vaccine. TCRdb's copy holds only in-frame clones and misses some; the assay was immunoSEQ multiplex PCR. The data hold some 130,000 clones, with roughly 90% observed a single time. This specimen consisted of peripheral blood, obtained on day 0 of AZD1222 vaccination. Receptor source: an adult in good health.

This clone was seen a handful of times. This chain connects TRBV19 to TRBJ2-1, with 11 nucleotides matching TRBD2. Germline CDR1 LNHDA, CDR2 SQIVND (reference sequence). Trimming removed 0 bases from V and 7 bases from J; junction bases left unmatched: 11. The CDR3 consists of 18 residues. CDR3 DNA sequence: TGTGCCAGTAGTATAGATAGGGGGCTAGCGGGAGGTGAAAATGAGCAGTTCTTC. Translating gives CASSIDRGLAGGENEQFF.

The chain links TRBV18 to TRBJ2-1; unclear D gene. The germline gives CDR1 KGHSH, CDR2 LQKENI. V gave up 1 base and J gave up 0 bases, with 13 bases separating them. There are 17 residues in the CDR3. CDR3 nucleotides: TGTGCCAGCTCACCACTTTTTTGGCGGCGCTCCTACAATGAGCAGTTCTTC. Translation: CASSPLFWRRSYNEQFF.

The V call is TRBV25-1, the J call TRBJ1-1; 7 bases match TRBD1. Germline V CDR1 and CDR2: MGHDK, SYGVNS. V was pared by 1 base and J by 4 bases, with 0 bases of the junction left unmatched. The CDR3 spans 13 residues. CDR3 residues: CASSESGGTEAFF. CDR3 DNA sequence: TGTGCCAGCAGTGAATCAGGGGGCACTGAAGCTTTCTTT.

A word on this clone: In the same sample, other DNA sequences code for this CDR3. The CDR3 is CASSLGQNTEAFF. DNA for the CDR3: TGTGCCAGCAGCTTAGGACAGAACACTGAAGCTTTCTTT. The rearrangement joins TRBV7-9 to TRBJ1-1; D is ambiguous. The CDR3 loop spans 13 amino acids. The ends were cut back, 1 base at V and 1 base at J, with 4 bases in the middle. The V gene's germline CDR1 is SEHNR and CDR2 FQNEAQ (reference sequence).

The chain couples TRBV11-2 to TRBJ2-3; TRBD1 is a possible D gene (6 bases). The CDR3 has 14 amino acids. The V gene's germline CDR1 is SGHAT and CDR2 FQNNGV. V dropped 2 bases and J dropped 6 bases, with 12 bases sitting between them. Here the CDR3 DNA reads TGTGCCAGCAGCTTATGGTACAGGGATGATACGCAGTATTTT. Its translation is CASSLWYRDDTQYF.